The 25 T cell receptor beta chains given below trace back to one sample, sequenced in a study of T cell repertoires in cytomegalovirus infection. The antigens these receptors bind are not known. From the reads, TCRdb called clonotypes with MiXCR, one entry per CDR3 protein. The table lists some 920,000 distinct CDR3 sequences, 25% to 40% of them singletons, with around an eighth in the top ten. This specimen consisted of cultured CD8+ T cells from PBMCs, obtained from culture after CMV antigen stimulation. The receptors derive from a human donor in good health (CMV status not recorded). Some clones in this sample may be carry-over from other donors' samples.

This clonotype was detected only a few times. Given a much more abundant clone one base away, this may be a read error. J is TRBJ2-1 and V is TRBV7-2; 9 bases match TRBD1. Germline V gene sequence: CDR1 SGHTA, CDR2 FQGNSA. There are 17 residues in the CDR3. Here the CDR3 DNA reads TGTGCCAGCTGCTTAGGGGGGACAGGGTACTCCTACAATGAGCAGTTCTTC. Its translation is CASCLGGTGYSYNEQFF.

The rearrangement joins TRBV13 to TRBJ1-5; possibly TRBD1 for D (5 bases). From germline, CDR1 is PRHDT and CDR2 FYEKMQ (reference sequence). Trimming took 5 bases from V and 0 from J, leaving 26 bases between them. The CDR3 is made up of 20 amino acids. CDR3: CASSTSSGTHEGYSNQPQHF. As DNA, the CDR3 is TGTGCCAGCAGCACTTCCTCCGGGACCCATGAGGGATATAGCAATCAGCCCCAGCATTTT.

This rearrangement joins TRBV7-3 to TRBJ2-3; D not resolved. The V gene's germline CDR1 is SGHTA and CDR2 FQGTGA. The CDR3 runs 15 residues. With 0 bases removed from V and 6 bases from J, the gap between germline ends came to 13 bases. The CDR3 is CASSLTFAPQDTQYF. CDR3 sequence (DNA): TGTGCCAGCAGCTTAACATTTGCGCCTCAGGATACGCAGTATTTT.

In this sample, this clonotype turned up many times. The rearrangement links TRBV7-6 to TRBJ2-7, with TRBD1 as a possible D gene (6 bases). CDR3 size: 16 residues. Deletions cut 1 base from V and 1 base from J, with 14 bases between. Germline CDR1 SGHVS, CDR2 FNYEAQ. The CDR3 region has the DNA TGTGCCAGCAGCTTAGTTCCAGGGGAAAAGTCCTACGAGCAGTACTTC. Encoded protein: CASSLVPGEKSYEQYF.

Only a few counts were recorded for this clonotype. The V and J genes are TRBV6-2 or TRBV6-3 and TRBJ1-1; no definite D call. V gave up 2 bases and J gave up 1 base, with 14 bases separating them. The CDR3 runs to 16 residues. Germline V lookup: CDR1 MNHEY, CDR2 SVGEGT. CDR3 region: CASSYLLTGRNTEAFF. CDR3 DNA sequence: TGTGCCAGCAGTTACCTCTTGACCGGGAGGAACACTGAAGCTTTCTTT.

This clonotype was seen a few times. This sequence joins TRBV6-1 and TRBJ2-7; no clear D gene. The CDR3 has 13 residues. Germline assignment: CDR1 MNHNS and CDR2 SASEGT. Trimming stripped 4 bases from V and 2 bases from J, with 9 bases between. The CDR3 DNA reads TGTGCCAGCAGTGGTGAGGTAACCTACGAGCAGTACGTC. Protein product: CASSGEVTYEQYV.

The CDR3 reads CASTSSQYSNQPQHF. In DNA, the CDR3 is TGTGCCAGCACCTCGTCGCAGTATAGCAATCAGCCCCAGCATTTT. The V and J genes are TRBV5-6 and TRBJ1-5; D is unclear. The CDR3 totals 15 residues. CDR1 is SGHDT, CDR2 YYEEEE, per germline. V lost 6 bases and J lost 0, with 13 bases in between.

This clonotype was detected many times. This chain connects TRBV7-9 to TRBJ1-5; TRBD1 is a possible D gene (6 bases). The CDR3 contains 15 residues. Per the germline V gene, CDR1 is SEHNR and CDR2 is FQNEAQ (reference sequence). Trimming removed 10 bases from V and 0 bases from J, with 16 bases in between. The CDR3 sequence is CATANTGYSNQPQHF. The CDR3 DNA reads TGTGCCACAGCTAACACAGGGTATAGCAATCAGCCCCAGCATTTT. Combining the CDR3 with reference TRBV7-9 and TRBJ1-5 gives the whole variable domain DTGVSQNPRHKITKRGQNVTFRCDPISEHNRLYWYRQTLGQGPEFLTYFQNEAQLEKSRLLSDRFSAERPKGSFSTLEIQRTEQGDSAMYLCATANTGYSNQPQHFGDGTRLSIL.

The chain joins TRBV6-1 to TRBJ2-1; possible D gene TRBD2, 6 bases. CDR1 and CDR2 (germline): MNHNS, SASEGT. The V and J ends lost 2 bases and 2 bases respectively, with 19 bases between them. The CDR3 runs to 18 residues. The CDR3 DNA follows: TGTGCCAGCAGTGAACGTCGGAGCCCTAGCGTAGCCTACAATGAGCAGTTCTTC. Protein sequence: CASSERRSPSVAYNEQFF.

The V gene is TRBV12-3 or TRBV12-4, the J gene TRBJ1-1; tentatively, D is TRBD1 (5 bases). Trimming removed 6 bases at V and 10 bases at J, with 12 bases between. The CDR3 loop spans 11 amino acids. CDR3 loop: CASSSGTPAFF. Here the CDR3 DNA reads TGTGCCAGCAGCTCGGGGACTCCAGCTTTCTTT.

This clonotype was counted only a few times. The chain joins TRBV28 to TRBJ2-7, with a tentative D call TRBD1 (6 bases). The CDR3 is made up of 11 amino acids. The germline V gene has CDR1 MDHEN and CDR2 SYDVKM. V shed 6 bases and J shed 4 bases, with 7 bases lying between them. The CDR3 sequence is CASSTGYEQYV. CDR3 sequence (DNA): TGTGCCAGCAGCACAGGGTACGAGCAGTACGTC.

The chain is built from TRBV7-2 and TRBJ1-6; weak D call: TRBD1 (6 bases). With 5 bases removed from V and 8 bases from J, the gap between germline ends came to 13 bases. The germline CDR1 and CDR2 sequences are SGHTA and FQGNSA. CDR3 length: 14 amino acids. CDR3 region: CASSHRDNYSPLHF. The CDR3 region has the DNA TGTGCCAGCAGCCATCGGGACAACTATTCACCCCTCCACTTT.

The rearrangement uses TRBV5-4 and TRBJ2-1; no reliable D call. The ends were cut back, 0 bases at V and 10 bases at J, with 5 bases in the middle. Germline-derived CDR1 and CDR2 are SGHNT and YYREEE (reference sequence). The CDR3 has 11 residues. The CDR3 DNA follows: TGTGCCAGCAGCTTGGCCGAGGAGCAGTTCTTC. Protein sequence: CASSLAEEQFF.

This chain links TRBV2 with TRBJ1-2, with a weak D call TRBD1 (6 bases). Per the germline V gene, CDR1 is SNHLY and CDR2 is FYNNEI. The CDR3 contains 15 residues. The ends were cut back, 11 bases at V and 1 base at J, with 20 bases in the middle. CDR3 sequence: CAGLLGGKLNYGYTF. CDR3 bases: TGTGCCGGGCTCCTAGGGGGAAAGCTTAACTATGGCTACACCTTC.

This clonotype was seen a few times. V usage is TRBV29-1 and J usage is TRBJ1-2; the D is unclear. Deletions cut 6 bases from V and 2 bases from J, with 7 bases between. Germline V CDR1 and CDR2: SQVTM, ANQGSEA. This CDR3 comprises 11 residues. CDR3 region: CSVVQNYGYTF. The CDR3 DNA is TGCAGCGTCGTCCAGAACTATGGCTACACCTTC.

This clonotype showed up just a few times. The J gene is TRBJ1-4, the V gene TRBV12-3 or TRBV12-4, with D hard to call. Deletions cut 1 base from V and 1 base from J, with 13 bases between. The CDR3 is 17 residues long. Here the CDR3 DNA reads TGTGCCAGCAGTTTAGTAGGGCGGGAGCTAACTAATGAAAAACTGTTTTTT. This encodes CASSLVGRELTNEKLFF.

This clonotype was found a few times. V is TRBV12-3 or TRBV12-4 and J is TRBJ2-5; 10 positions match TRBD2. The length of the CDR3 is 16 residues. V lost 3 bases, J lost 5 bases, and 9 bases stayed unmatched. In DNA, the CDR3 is TGTGCCAGCAGTTTTGGGACTAGCGCCTCCTGGGAGACCCAGTACTTC. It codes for CASSFGTSASWETQYF.

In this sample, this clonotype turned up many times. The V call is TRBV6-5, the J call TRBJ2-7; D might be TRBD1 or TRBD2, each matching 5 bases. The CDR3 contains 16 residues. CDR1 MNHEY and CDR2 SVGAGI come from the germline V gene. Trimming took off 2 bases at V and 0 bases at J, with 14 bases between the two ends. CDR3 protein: CASSYGYGADSYEQYF. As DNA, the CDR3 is TGTGCCAGCAGTTACGGGTACGGGGCCGACTCCTACGAGCAGTACTTC.

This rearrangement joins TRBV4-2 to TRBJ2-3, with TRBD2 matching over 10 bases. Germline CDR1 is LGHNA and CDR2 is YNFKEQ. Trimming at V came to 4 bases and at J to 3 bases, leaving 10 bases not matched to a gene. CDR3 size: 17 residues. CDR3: CASSPREAGGPTDTQYF. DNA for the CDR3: TGTGCCAGCAGCCCCCGTGAAGCGGGGGGGCCGACAGATACGCAGTATTTT.

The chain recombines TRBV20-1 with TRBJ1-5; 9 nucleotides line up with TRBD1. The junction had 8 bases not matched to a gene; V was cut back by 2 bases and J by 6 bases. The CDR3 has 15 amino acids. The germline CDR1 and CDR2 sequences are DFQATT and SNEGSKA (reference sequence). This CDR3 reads CSARPGTGMVQPQHF. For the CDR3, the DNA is TGCAGTGCTAGACCAGGGACAGGGATGGTTCAGCCCCAGCATTTT.

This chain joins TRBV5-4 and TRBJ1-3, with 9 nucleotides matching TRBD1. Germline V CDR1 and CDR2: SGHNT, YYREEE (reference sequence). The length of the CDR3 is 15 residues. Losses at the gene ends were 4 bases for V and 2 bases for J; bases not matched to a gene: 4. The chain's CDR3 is CASSLWDRAGNTIYF. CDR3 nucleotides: TGTGCCAGCAGCCTATGGGACAGGGCTGGAAACACCATATATTTT.

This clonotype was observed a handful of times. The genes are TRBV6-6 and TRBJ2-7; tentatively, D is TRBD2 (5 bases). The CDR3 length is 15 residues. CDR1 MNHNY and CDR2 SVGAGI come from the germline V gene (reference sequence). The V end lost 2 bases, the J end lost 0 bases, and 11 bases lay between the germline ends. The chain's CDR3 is CASSYKTGSSYEQYV. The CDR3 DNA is TGTGCCAGCAGTTACAAAACGGGGAGCTCCTACGAGCAGTACGTC.

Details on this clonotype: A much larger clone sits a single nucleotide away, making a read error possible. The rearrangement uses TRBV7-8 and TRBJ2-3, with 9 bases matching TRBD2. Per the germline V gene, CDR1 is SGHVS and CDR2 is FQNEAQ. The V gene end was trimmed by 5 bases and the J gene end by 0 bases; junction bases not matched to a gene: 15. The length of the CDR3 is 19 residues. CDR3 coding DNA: TGTGCCAGCAGCACCTTTCTAGCGGGGAGTCATCCTAGCACAGATACGCAGTATTTT. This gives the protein CASSTFLAGSHPSTDTQYF.

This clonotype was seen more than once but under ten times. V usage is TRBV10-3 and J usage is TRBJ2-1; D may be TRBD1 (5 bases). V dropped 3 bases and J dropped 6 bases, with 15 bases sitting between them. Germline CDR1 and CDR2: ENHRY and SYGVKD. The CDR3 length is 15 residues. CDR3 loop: CAISEVAGRTNEQFF. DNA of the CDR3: TGTGCCATCAGTGAAGTGGCAGGGCGAACCAATGAGCAGTTCTTC.

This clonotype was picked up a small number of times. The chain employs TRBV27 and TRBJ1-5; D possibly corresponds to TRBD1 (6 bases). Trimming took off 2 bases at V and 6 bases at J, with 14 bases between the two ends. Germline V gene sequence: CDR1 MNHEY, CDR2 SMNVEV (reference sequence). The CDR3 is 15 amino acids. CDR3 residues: CASSLGGGWGQPQHF. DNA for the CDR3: TGTGCCAGCAGTTTAGGAGGGGGTTGGGGTCAGCCCCAGCATTTT.